The T cell receptor beta chain under discussion was sequenced for a study of identifying expanded T cells in peripheral blood. Study conclusions and caveats: Across healthy donors, higher total template counts meant significantly greater roughly two-week count variance. Over around two and four weeks, about 15 and 19 clones changed, versus approximately 1.2 between replicates.

This clone appeared a single time. Its matching antigen is unknown. Collection occurred without any documented infections or immune events in donors. Assay used: immunoSEQ multiplex PCR; TCRdb lists only in-frame clones, some missing. The sample shows approximately 91,000 clones, more than 70% of them seen only once. This TCR came from a person aged 18 to 75 in good health. Sequencing was done on a sample of blood.

The CDR3 nucleotides are TGTGCCAGCAGGCTGGGAAGCACTGAAGCTTTCTTT. It specifies CASRLGSTEAFF. The chain links TRBV28 to TRBJ1-1, with D unresolved. The CDR3 length is 12 residues. Germline V gene sequence: CDR1 MDHEN, CDR2 SYDVKM. Trimming took off 6 bases at V and 4 bases at J, with 9 bases between the two ends.